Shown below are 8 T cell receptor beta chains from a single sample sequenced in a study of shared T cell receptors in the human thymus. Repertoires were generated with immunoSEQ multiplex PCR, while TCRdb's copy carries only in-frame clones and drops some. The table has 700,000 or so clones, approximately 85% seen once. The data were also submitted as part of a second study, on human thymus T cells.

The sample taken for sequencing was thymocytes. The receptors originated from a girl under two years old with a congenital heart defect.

The CDR3 is CASSQGAEAFF. DNA of the CDR3: TGTGCCAGCAGTCAGGGCGCTGAAGCTTTCTTT. The gene calls are TRBV6-6 and TRBJ1-1; D is perhaps TRBD1 (5 bases). The ends were cut back, 5 bases at V and 6 bases at J, with 7 bases in the middle. Germline V lookup: CDR1 MNHNY, CDR2 SVGAGI (reference sequence). The CDR3 covers 11 residues.

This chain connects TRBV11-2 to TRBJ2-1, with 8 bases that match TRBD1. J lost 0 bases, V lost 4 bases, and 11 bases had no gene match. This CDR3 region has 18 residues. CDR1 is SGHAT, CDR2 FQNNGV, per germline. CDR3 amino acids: CASSSKGRQGSSYNEQFF. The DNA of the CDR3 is TGTGCCAGCAGCTCCAAAGGGAGACAGGGGAGCTCCTACAATGAGCAGTTCTTC.

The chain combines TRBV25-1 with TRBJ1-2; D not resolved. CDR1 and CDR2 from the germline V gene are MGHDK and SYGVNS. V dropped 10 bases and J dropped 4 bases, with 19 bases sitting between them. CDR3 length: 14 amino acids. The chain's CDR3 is CATNALDGSYGYTF. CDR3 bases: TGTGCCACCAACGCACTCGATGGGAGCTATGGCTACACCTTC.

The CDR3 reads CASSFMEGTYEQYF. CDR3 nucleotides: TGTGCCAGCAGTTTTATGGAGGGGACTTACGAGCAGTACTTC. The chain carries TRBV28 and TRBJ2-7, with a tentative D call TRBD2 (6 bases). The CDR3 has 14 amino acids. The germline V gene encodes CDR1 MDHEN and CDR2 SYDVKM. V was pared by 3 bases and J by 4 bases, with 13 bases between.

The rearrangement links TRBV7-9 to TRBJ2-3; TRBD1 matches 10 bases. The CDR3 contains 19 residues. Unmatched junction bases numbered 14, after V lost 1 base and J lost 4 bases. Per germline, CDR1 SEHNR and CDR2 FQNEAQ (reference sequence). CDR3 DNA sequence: TGTGCCAGCAGCTTAGACGGCCTCGCCCCGGGACAGGGGCCAGATACGCAGTATTTT. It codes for CASSLDGLAPGQGPDTQYF.

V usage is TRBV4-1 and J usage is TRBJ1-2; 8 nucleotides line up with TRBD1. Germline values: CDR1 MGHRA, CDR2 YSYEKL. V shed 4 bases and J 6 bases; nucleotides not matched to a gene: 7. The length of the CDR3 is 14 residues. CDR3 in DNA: TGCGCCAGCAGCCCCCGGAGGACAGGGAATGGCTACACCTTC. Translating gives CASSPRRTGNGYTF.

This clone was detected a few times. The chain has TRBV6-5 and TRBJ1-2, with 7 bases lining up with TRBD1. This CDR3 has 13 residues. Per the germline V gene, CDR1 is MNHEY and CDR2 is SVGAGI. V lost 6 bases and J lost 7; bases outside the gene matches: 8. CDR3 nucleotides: TGTGCCAGCAGCTCAGGGGGACGGGGTGGCTACACCTTC. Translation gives CASSSGGRGGYTF.

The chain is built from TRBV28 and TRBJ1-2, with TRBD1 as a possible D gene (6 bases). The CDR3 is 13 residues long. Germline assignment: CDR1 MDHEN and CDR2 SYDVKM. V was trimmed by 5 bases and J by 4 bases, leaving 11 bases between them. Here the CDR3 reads CASSRQVRYGYTF. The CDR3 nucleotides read TGTGCCAGCAGTCGACAGGTCCGCTATGGCTACACCTTC.